Listed below are T cell receptor beta chains from one sample, sequenced in a study of CD8 T cells in Susac syndrome. TCRdb recomputed calls from the immunoSEQ multiplex PCR reads with MiXCR, one row per CDR3 protein. Of about 430,000 distinct CDR3 sequences in the sample, roughly 85% are singletons; the top ten hold 0.12%. Input material: CD8+ T cells from PBMCs. All receptors come from a human donor with multiple sclerosis. The CDR3 runs from the conserved cysteine through the conserved F or W. D genes are given only for firm matches. Rows may omit the clone size; those that give it use once, few, many or a size class.

j_call clone_size d_call v_call cdr3_aa cdr3_nt
TRBJ2-7 . . TRBV20-1 CSAYGGPNDEQYF TGCAGTGCTTATGGGGGCCCAAACGACGAGCAGTACTTC
TRBJ1-2 . . TRBV30 CAWSKGSYGYTF TGTGCCTGGAGTAAGGGGAGCTATGGCTACACCTTC
TRBJ1-5 . . TRBV20-1 CSARDVGGGNQPQHF TGCAGTGCTAGAGATGTGGGGGGCGGCAATCAGCCCCAGCATTTT
TRBJ2-3 once TRBD2 TRBV30 CAWSDMRETADTQYF TGTGCCTGGAGTGACATGCGGGAGACTGCAGATACGCAGTATTTT
TRBJ2-5 . TRBD2 TRBV27 CASSSGLADTTQYF TGTGCCAGCAGTTCGGGACTAGCGGACACCACCCAGTACTTC
TRBJ1-1 . TRBD1 TRBV30 CAWGQGDTEAFF TGTGCCTGGGGACAGGGCGACACTGAAGCTTTCTTT
TRBJ2-1 . . TRBV4-1 CASSQEGSFHNEQFF TGCGCCAGCAGCCAAGAGGGGTCGTTTCACAATGAGCAGTTCTTC
TRBJ2-2 . . TRBV18 CASSPSGDPNTGELFF TGTGCCAGCTCACCTTCGGGGGATCCGAACACTGGGGAGCTGTTTTTT
TRBJ2-1 . . TRBV12-3/TRBV12-4 CASSFGQGFYNEQFF TGTGCCAGCAGTTTCGGGCAGGGGTTTTACAATGAGCAGTTCTTC
TRBJ1-1 . . TRBV20-1 CSARDLKAGNTEAFF TGCAGTGCTAGAGATCTAAAGGCAGGAAACACTGAAGCTTTCTTT
TRBJ2-1 . . TRBV28 CASSFDQGKVNEQFF TGTGCCAGCAGTTTTGATCAGGGGAAGGTTAATGAGCAGTTCTTC
TRBJ1-1 . TRBD1 TRBV7-9 CASRNPTTGGRGSEAFF TGTGCCAGCAGAAACCCAACAACAGGGGGCCGAGGGTCTGAAGCTTTCTTT
TRBJ2-6 once TRBD2 TRBV6-1 CASRLDGGGSGANVLTF TGTGCCAGCAGACTGGACGGGGGAGGGTCTGGGGCCAACGTCCTGACTTTC
TRBJ2-5 . TRBD2 TRBV2 CASSLGTGTSETQYF TGTGCCAGCAGCCTGGGGACCGGGACTAGCGAGACCCAGTACTTC
TRBJ2-1 . TRBD2 TRBV28 CASSSQREGSSYNEQFF TGTGCCAGCAGTTCTCAGCGGGAGGGGAGCTCCTACAATGAGCAGTTCTTC
TRBJ2-7 . . TRBV27 CASKISPVEMYEQYF TGTGCCAGCAAAATATCCCCTGTGGAAATGTACGAGCAGTACTTC
TRBJ2-7 few TRBD1 TRBV6-1 CASSEWGTGSYEQYF TGTGCCAGCAGTGAATGGGGGACAGGGTCCTACGAGCAGTACTTC
TRBJ1-1 . . TRBV28 CASRERGRDTEVFF TGTGCCAGCAGAGAAAGGGGGAGGGACACTGAAGTTTTCTTT
TRBJ1-1 . . TRBV20-1 CSARDFRAENEAFF TGCAGTGCTAGAGATTTCCGGGCAGAAAATGAAGCTTTCTTT
TRBJ2-7 . TRBD1 TRBV6-1 CASRAGQGFTYEQYF TGTGCCAGCAGGGCCGGACAGGGGTTTACCTACGAGCAGTACTTC
TRBJ1-6 . . TRBV4-1 CASSQEGPNSPLHF TGCGCCAGCAGCCAAGAGGGCCCGAATTCACCCCTCCACTTT
TRBJ1-1 . TRBD1 TRBV19 CASSIEAGGFTEAFF TGTGCCAGTAGTATAGAAGCAGGGGGGTTCACTGAAGCTTTCTTT
TRBJ2-1 . TRBD2 TRBV6-2/TRBV6-3 CASSYSASGSARFF TGTGCCAGCAGTTACTCAGCTAGCGGGAGTGCTCGGTTCTTC
TRBJ2-7 . . TRBV18 CASSPGEVSYSYEQYF TGTGCCAGCTCACCAGGTGAGGTCTCCTACTCCTACGAGCAGTACTTC
TRBJ1-2 . . TRBV29-1 CSVEDRRSENYGYTF TGCAGCGTTGAAGATCGTAGGAGCGAAAACTATGGCTACACCTTC
TRBJ2-1 once . TRBV6-5 CASRTGVVQFF TGTGCCAGCAGAACCGGAGTGGTGCAGTTCTTC
TRBJ2-1 . . TRBV29-1 CSVDQGSNEQFF TGCAGCGTTGACCAGGGTAGCAATGAGCAGTTCTTC
TRBJ2-7 . . TRBV5-6 CASSYPGPHFRSYEQYF TGTGCCAGCAGCTATCCGGGACCACATTTTCGATCCTACGAGCAGTACTTC
TRBJ2-5 . . TRBV19 CASNRGHQETQYF TGTGCCAGTAATAGAGGACATCAAGAGACCCAGTACTTC
TRBJ2-1 . TRBD2 TRBV30 CAWILADYNEQFF TGTGCCTGGATCCTAGCGGACTACAATGAGCAGTTCTTC
TRBJ1-5 . . TRBV27 CASSLVGNQPQHF TGTGCCAGCAGTTTAGTGGGCAATCAGCCCCAGCATTTT
TRBJ2-1 . TRBD2 TRBV27 CASSPRREGQNEQFF TGTGCCAGCAGCCCCAGGAGGGAGGGCCAGAATGAGCAGTTCTTC
TRBJ2-5 . TRBD2 TRBV20-1 CSAGDTSGGVYQETQYF TGCAGTGCTGGGGATACTAGCGGGGGGGTATACCAAGAGACCCAGTACTTC
TRBJ2-6 . . TRBV4-1 CASSGPRILSGANVLTF TGCGCCAGCAGCGGACCCCGTATACTCTCTGGGGCCAACGTCCTGACTTTC
TRBJ2-1 . . TRBV7-8 CASSFPGLEQFF TGTGCCAGCAGCTTTCCGGGACTGGAGCAGTTCTTC
TRBJ2-5 . . TRBV5-5 CASSRDTGSETQYF TGTGCCAGCAGCCGGGACACAGGTTCCGAGACCCAGTACTTC
TRBJ2-2 . . TRBV30 CAWDSNDSGELFF TGTGCCTGGGATAGCAATGATTCCGGGGAGCTGTTTTTT
TRBJ1-5 . . TRBV4-1 CASSQGHGLGINQPQHF TGCGCCAGCAGCCAAGGTCACGGGTTGGGGATTAATCAGCCCCAGCATTTT
TRBJ1-1 . . TRBV5-1 CASSNPGQKGLNTEAFF TGCGCCAGCAGCAACCCCGGACAGAAAGGCCTGAACACTGAAGCTTTCTTT
TRBJ2-5 . . TRBV4-1 CASSQDRVPQETQYF TGCGCCAGCAGCCAAGACAGGGTCCCCCAAGAGACCCAGTACTTC
TRBJ1-1 . . TRBV5-4 CASSPGEGNTEAFF TGTGCCAGCAGTCCTGGGGAAGGAAACACTGAAGCTTTCTTT